Reported below is one T cell receptor (beta chain). The data belong to a study of blood T cell repertoires in COVID-19. The CDR3 totals 21 residues. With V trimmed by 0 bases and J by 3 bases, 14 bases remained unmatched. Germline-derived CDR1 and CDR2 are LGHNA and YSLEER. Method: immunoSEQ multiplex PCR; TCRdb's copy keeps in-frame clones and lacks some. Of 330,000 or so clones listed, roughly 90% are singletons. The receptor's source is a man aged 30-40 years with COVID-19, enrolled during active disease. The V gene is TRBV4-3, the J gene TRBJ2-7, with 16 bases fitting TRBD2. The sequenced sample was peripheral blood. The CDR3 bases are TGCGCCAGCAGCCAAGAATACCTTAGGGGGACTAGCGGGAGGGAGGGCTACGAGCAGTACTTC. It codes for CASSQEYLRGTSGREGYEQYF.